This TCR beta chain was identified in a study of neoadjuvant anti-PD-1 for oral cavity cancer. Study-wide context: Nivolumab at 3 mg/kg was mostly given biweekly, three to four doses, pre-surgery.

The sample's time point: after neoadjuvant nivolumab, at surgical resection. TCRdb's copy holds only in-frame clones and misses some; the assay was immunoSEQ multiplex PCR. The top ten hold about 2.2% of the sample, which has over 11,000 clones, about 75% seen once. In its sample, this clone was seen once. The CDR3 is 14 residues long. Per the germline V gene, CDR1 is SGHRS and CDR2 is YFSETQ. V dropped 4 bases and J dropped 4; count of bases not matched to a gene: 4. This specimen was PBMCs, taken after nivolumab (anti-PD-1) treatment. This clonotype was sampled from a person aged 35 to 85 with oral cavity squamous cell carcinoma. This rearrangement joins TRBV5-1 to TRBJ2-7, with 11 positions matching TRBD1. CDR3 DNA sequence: TGCGCCAGCAGCGTGGGGACAGGGGGGTACGAGCAGTACTTC. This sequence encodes CASSVGTGGYEQYF.